The rows below give T cell receptor beta chains drawn from one sample of a study of beta chain features in type 1 diabetes. The table came from immunoSEQ multiplex PCR; TCRdb's copy has only in-frame clones and leaves some out. The table has roughly 370,000 clones, approximately 13% seen once. Source material: naive CD4+ T cells from blood. These receptors were taken from a young man in good health. The CDR3 runs from the conserved cysteine through the conserved F or W. D genes are given only for firm matches. Some rows mark clone size as missing; the rest say once, few, many or name a class of expanded clone.

V gene,J gene,clone size,D gene,CDR3 DNA,CDR3 protein
TRBV4-1,TRBJ1-1,few,NA,TGCGCCAGCAGCCAAGTGATGTTGACAGTTATGAACACTGAAGCTTTCTTT,CASSQVMLTVMNTEAFF
TRBV7-2,TRBJ2-5,few,TRBD2,TGTGCCAGCAGCTTAGCGGGGAGCGGGAGCGGGGAGACCCAGTACTTC,CASSLAGSGSGETQYF
TRBV7-2,TRBJ2-5,NA,NA,TGTGCCAGCAGCCTAGCTTTGGAGACCCAGTACTTC,CASSLALETQYF
TRBV13,TRBJ2-6,NA,NA,TGTGCCAGCAGCCTAGAAGGGACTGGGGCCAACGTCCTGACTTTC,CASSLEGTGANVLTF
TRBV7-2,TRBJ1-3,NA,NA,TGTGCCAGCAGCTTAGTTGTCGGCAGAACGAATACCATATATTTT,CASSLVVGRTNTIYF
TRBV7-9,TRBJ1-2,few,NA,TGTGCCAGCAGCTTAGCGGGTGCCTATGGCTACACCTTC,CASSLAGAYGYTF
TRBV29-1,TRBJ1-2,few,NA,TGCAGCGTCGAATCCTACACCTTC,CSVESYTF
TRBV30,TRBJ1-2,NA,NA,TGTGCCTGGAGTATAGATAACTATGGCTACACCTTC,CAWSIDNYGYTF
TRBV29-1,TRBJ1-1,NA,TRBD1,TGCAGCGCACACCGAACAGGGGTGGAAAATGAAGCTTTCTTT,CSAHRTGVENEAFF
TRBV25-1,TRBJ1-4,few,NA,TGTGCCAGCAGTGAATATAGAGAAAAACTGTTTTTT,CASSEYREKLFF
TRBV27,TRBJ2-3,few,TRBD2,TGTGCCAGCAGGAGACTAGCGGGCCTCACAGATACGCAGTATTTT,CASRRLAGLTDTQYF
TRBV29-1,TRBJ1-1,many,NA,TGCAGCGTTAGCCACCGTTTGAACACTGAAGCTTTCTTT,CSVSHRLNTEAFF
TRBV6-1,TRBJ1-6,few,NA,TGTGCCAGCAAATCCTCCGGGGTCGGTTCACCCCTCCACTTT,CASKSSGVGSPLHF
TRBV5-1,TRBJ1-1,NA,NA,TGCGCCAGCAGCTCGGTAACATACAAGAACACTGAAGCTTTCTTT,CASSSVTYKNTEAFF
TRBV4-2,TRBJ2-7,few,NA,TGTGCCAGCAGCCAAGAACGTCGGGGGACCCAATACGAGCAGTACTTC,CASSQERRGTQYEQYF
TRBV18,TRBJ2-1,few,NA,TGTGCCAGCTCACAAAGGCAGGACAATGAGCAGTTCTTC,CASSQRQDNEQFF
TRBV4-1,TRBJ1-5,few,NA,TGCGCCAGCAGCCTAATGTTGGGTCAGCCCCAGCATTTT,CASSLMLGQPQHF
TRBV14,TRBJ2-3,few,NA,TGTGCCAGCAGCCTTTCGGATACGCAGTATTTT,CASSLSDTQYF
TRBV5-4,TRBJ2-7,NA,NA,TGTGCCAGCAGCAACAGGGAAGGCGAGCAGTACTTC,CASSNREGEQYF
TRBV9,TRBJ2-3,few,NA,TGTGCCAGCAGCTATAGCACAGATACGCAGTATTTT,CASSYSTDTQYF
TRBV9,TRBJ2-1,few,TRBD2,TGTGCCAGCAGCGTAGGGTCCAGTCTAGCGGGGCTTACCTACAATGAGCAGTTCTTC,CASSVGSSLAGLTYNEQFF
TRBV6-1,TRBJ1-1,few,NA,TGTGCCAGCAGCGAAGACAGGTCTAAAGCTTTCTTT,CASSEDRSKAFF
TRBV29-1,TRBJ2-2,NA,TRBD2,TGCAGCGGAAAGAGACTAGCGGGAGGAACCGGGGAGCTGTTTTTT,CSGKRLAGGTGELFF
TRBV11-3,TRBJ2-5,NA,NA,TGTGCCAGCAGCAATGGAGTGGCGGGCCGACAAGAGACCCAGTACTTC,CASSNGVAGRQETQYF
TRBV6-5,TRBJ2-2,NA,TRBD2,TGTGCCAGCAGTCCGAGCGGGAGTCTTACCGGGGAGCTGTTTTTT,CASSPSGSLTGELFF
TRBV7-9,TRBJ2-1,NA,NA,TGTGCCAGCAGCTTTGGTCAGGGGGGCAATGAGCAGTTCTTC,CASSFGQGGNEQFF
TRBV18,TRBJ1-2,few,NA,TGTGCCAGCTCACCAGAGAGAAACTATGGCTACACCTTC,CASSPERNYGYTF
TRBV27,TRBJ1-2,few,TRBD1,TGTGCCAGCAGTTTATCGCTGACAGGGGTCGGGTATGGCTACACCTTC,CASSLSLTGVGYGYTF
TRBV5-8,TRBJ2-1,NA,NA,TGTGCCAGCAGCTCAACATGGTACAATGAGCAGTTCTTC,CASSSTWYNEQFF
TRBV7-9,TRBJ1-6,few,TRBD1,TGTGCCAGCAGCCTCGGACAGGGGGCAGGTAATTCACCCCTCCACTTT,CASSLGQGAGNSPLHF
TRBV9,TRBJ1-6,NA,NA,TGTGCCAGCAGTCCCGCCGGCCCGGGGATTTCACCCCTCCACTTT,CASSPAGPGISPLHF
TRBV9,TRBJ2-1,few,TRBD2,TGTGCCAGCAGCGAAACTAGCGGCAGTCAGCAGTTCTTC,CASSETSGSQQFF
TRBV29-1,TRBJ2-5,few,NA,TGCAGCGTAATACGGATCCAAGAGACCCAGTACTTC,CSVIRIQETQYF
TRBV9,TRBJ2-3,NA,NA,TGTGCCAGCAGCGTAGACCCCCCGGGCCAGGGGGGGAAAGATACGCAGTATTTT,CASSVDPPGQGGKDTQYF
TRBV18,TRBJ1-1,few,NA,TGTGCCAGCTCACCTCTATGGAACACTGAAGCTTTCTTT,CASSPLWNTEAFF
TRBV18,TRBJ1-1,NA,NA,TGTGCCAGCTCATTTCGAGACAGGAGCGCTGAAGCTTTCTTT,CASSFRDRSAEAFF
TRBV2,TRBJ2-1,few,NA,TGTGCCAGCAGTGTCTCTTACAATGAGCAGTTCTTC,CASSVSYNEQFF
TRBV6-5,TRBJ2-1,few,NA,TGTGCCAGCAGTTTGAGTAATGAGCAGTTCTTC,CASSLSNEQFF
TRBV30,TRBJ1-2,few,NA,TGTGCCTGGAGGAACAATAATGGCTACACCTTC,CAWRNNNGYTF
TRBV7-8,TRBJ2-7,NA,TRBD1,TGTGCCAGCAGCCCTAGAGGGACAGGGGACATGATCGAGCAGTACTTC,CASSPRGTGDMIEQYF
TRBV23-1,TRBJ1-2,few,NA,TGCGCCAGCAGTCAAGGCGCTCCGGGGCGTAGGTGCGGCTACACCTTC,CASSQGAPGRRCGYTF
TRBV9,TRBJ2-3,NA,TRBD2,TGTGCCAGCAGCGTAGTTGGGACTAGCGGAAATACGCAGTATTTT,CASSVVGTSGNTQYF
TRBV6-5,TRBJ2-2,NA,NA,TGTGCCGCAAGTGCGAACACCGGGGAGCTGTTTTTT,CAASANTGELFF
TRBV5-4,TRBJ2-5,NA,NA,TGTGCCAGCAGCTTGTCGAGGTCCGGGGAGACCCAGTACTTC,CASSLSRSGETQYF
TRBV9,TRBJ2-2,NA,TRBD2,TGTGCCAGCAGCCCCGACGGGAGGGCCACCGGGGAGCTGTTTTTT,CASSPDGRATGELFF
TRBV4-3,TRBJ2-4,NA,NA,TGCGCCAGCAGCCCGGACCGGGACGGGATCCTTCCCATTCAGTACTTC,CASSPDRDGILPIQYF
TRBV4-3,TRBJ2-3,NA,TRBD2,TGCGCCAGCAGCCAAGCCATGACCGGGACTAGCGGGAGCCCCGATACGCAGTATTTT,CASSQAMTGTSGSPDTQYF
TRBV4-3,TRBJ2-1,NA,TRBD1,TGCGCCAGCAGCCAAGTAGGCCCAGGGGGAGAGCAGTTCTTC,CASSQVGPGGEQFF
TRBV2,TRBJ1-5,few,NA,TGTGCCAGCAGTGTCAGGGGATATAGCAATCAGCCCCAGCATTTT,CASSVRGYSNQPQHF
TRBV11-2,TRBJ2-1,few,NA,TGTGCCAGCAGCTTAAGGACTACCCAATCTGAGCAGTTCTTC,CASSLRTTQSEQFF